This paragraph covers one TCR beta chain sequence. The data stem from a study of blood T cell repertoires in COVID-19. Germline V gene lookup returns CDR1 KGHSH and CDR2 LQKENI. Trimming took off 3 bases at V and 4 bases at J, with 10 bases between the two ends. This CDR3 has 14 amino acids. Produced via immunoSEQ multiplex PCR; TCRdb's table is partial and in-frame only. The profile shows about 200,000 clones, around nine tenths of them singletons. The sequence was obtained from a man aged 60 to 69 who had recovered from COVID-19. The chain employs TRBV18 and TRBJ1-5; D is unclear. The specimen was peripheral blood. CDR3 residues: CASSPTGLNQPQHF. In nucleotides, the CDR3 is TGTGCCAGCTCACCCACGGGTCTGAATCAGCCCCAGCATTTT.